This T cell receptor (beta chain) was retrieved from a study of T cell changes during pregnancy in multiple sclerosis. TCRdb keeps only in-frame clones here, not all; method: immunoSEQ multiplex PCR. The top ten hold under 0.9% of the sample, which has around 78,000 clones, about nine tenths seen once. CDR1 SGHDT and CDR2 YYEEEE come from the germline V gene. This CDR3 is built from 15 residues. With respect to this clone: Sequence at one end of the junction differs from germline and may be a read error.

The origin of this receptor is a female donor in good health, enrolled as a control in a pregnancy study. The specimen comprised peripheral blood, sampled in the third trimester of pregnancy. This chain uses TRBV5-6 with TRBJ2-7; 7 bases align to TRBD2. The chain's CDR3 is CASSSGGRETYAQYF. The CDR3 DNA reads TGTGCCAGCAGCTCGGGAGGACGGGAGACCTACGCGCAGTACTTC.